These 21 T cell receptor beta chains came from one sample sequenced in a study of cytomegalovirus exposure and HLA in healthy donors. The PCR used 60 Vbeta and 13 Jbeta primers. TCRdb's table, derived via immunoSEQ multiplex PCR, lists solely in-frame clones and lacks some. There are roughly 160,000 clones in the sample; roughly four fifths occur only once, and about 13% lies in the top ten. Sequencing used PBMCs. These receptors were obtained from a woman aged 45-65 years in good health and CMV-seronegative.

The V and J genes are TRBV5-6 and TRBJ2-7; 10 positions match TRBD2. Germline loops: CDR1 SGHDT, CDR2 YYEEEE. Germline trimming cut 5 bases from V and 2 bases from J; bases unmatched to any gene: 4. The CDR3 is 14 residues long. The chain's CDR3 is CASRSGGEAYEQYF. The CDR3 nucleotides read TGTGCCAGCAGGAGCGGGGGGGAAGCCTACGAGCAGTACTTC.

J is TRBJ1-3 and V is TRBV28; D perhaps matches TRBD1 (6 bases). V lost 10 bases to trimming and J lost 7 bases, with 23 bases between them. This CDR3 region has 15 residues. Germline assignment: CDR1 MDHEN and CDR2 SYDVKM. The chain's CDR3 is CATRLQGREGNTIYF. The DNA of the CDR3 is TGTGCCACCAGGCTACAGGGAAGAGAAGGCAACACCATATATTTT. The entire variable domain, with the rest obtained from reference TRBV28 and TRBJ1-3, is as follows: DVKVTQSSRYLVKRTGEKVFLECVQDMDHENMFWYRQDPGLGLRLIYFSYDVKMKEKGDIPEGYSVSREKKERFSLILESASTNQTSMYLCATRLQGREGNTIYFGEGSWLTVV.

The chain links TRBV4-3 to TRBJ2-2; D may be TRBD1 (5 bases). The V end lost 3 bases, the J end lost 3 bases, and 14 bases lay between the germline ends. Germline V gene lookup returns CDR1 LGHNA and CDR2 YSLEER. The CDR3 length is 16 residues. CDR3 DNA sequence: TGCGCCAGCAGCCAGAGAAAGGGGCCCTACACCGGGGAGCTGTTTTTT. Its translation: CASSQRKGPYTGELFF.

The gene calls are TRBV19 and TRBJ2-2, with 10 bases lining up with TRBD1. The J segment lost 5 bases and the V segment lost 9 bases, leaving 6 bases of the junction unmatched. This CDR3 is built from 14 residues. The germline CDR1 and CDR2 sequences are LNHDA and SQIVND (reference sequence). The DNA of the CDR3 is TGTGCCAGCCGGACAGGGGGAGGAACCGGGGAGCTGTTTTTT. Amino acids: CASRTGGGTGELFF.

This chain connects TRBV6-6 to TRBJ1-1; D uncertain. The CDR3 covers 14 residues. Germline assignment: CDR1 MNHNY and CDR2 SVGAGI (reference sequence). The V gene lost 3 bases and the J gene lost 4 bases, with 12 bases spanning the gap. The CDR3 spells CASSYITGGTEAFF. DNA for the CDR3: TGTGCCAGCAGTTATATCACGGGAGGCACTGAAGCTTTCTTT.

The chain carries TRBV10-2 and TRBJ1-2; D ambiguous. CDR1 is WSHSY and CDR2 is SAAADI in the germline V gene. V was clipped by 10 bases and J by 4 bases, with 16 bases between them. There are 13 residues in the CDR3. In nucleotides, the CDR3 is TGCGCCATCAACCCCGGGTCGGGCTATGGCTACACCTTC. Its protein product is CAINPGSGYGYTF.

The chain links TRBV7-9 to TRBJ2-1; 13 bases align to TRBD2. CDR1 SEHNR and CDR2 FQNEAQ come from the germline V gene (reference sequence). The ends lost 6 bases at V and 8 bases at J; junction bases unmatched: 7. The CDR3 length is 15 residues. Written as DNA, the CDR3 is TGTGCCAGCAGTTCGGGACTAGCGGGATGGTATGAGCAGTTCTTC. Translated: CASSSGLAGWYEQFF.

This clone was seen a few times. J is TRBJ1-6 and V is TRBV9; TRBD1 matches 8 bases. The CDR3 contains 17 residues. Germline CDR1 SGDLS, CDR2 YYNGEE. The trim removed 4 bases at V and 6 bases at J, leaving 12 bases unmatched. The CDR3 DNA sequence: TGTGCCAGCAGCCCCCAGTCCGGACAGGGATTTAATTCACCCCTCCACTTT. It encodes CASSPQSGQGFNSPLHF.

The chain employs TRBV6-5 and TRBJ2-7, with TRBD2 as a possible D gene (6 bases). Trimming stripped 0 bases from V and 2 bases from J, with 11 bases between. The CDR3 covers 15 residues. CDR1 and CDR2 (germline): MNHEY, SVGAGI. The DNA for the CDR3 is TGTGCCAGCAGTTACTCCCCGGGACTTGCCTACGAGCAGTACTTC. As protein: CASSYSPGLAYEQYF.

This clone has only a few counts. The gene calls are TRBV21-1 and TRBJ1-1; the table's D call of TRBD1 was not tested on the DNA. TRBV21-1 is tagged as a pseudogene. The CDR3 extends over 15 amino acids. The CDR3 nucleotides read TGTGCCAGCAGCCCCTACCGGACAGGGGACACTGAAGCTTTCTTT. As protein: CASSPYRTGDTEAFF.

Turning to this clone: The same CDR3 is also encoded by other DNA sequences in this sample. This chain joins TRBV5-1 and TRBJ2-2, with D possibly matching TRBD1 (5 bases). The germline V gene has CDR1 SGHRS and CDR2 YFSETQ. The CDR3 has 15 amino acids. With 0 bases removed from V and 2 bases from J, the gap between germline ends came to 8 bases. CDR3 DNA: TGCGCCAGCAGCTTGGTTGGACAAAACACCGGGGAGCTGTTTTTT. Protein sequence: CASSLVGQNTGELFF.

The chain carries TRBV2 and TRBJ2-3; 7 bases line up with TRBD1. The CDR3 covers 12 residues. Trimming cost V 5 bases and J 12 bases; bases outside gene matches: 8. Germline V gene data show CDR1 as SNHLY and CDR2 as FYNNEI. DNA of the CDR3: TGTGCCAGCAGTACTACAGGGGCCGGACAGTATTTT. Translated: CASSTTGAGQYF.

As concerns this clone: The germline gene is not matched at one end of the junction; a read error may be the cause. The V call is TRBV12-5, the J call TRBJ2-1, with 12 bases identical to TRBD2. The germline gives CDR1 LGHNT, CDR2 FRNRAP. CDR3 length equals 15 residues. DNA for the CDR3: TGTGCTAGTGGTTTGGCTAGCGGGAGGGACGATGAGAAGTTCTTC. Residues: CASGLASGRDDEKFF.

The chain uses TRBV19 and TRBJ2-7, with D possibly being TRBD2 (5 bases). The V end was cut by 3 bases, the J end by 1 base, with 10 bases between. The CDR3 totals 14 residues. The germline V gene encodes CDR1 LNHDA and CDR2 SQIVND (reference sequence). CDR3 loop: CASSIRGASYEQYF. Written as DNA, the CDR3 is TGTGCCAGTAGTATTCGGGGTGCATCCTACGAGCAGTACTTC.

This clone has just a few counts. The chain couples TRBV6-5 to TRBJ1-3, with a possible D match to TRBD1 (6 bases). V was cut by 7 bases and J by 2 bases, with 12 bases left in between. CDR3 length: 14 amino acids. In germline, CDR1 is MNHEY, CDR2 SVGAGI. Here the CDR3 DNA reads TGTGCCAGCAAACAAGGGGGAGCTGGAAACACCATATATTTT. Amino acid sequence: CASKQGGAGNTIYF.

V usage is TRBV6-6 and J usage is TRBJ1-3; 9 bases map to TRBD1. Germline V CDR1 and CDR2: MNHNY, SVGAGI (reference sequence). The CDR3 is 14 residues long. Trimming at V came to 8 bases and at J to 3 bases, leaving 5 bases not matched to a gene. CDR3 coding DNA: TGTGCCAGCTATACAGGGGGCGGTGGAAACACCATATATTTT. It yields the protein CASYTGGGGNTIYF.

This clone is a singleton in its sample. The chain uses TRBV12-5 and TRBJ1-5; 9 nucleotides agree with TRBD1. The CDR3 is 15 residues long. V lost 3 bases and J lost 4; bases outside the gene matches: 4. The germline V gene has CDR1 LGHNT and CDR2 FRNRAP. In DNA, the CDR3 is TGTGCTAGTGGTTTAGGGACAGGGAGGAATCAGCCCCAGCATTTT. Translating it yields CASGLGTGRNQPQHF.

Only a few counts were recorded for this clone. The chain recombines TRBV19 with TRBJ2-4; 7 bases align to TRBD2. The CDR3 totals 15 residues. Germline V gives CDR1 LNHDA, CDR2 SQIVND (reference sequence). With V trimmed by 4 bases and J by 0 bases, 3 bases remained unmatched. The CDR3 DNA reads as TGTGCCAGTAGTAGGGCTAGCGGAGCCAAAAACATTCAGTACTTC. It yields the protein CASSRASGAKNIQYF. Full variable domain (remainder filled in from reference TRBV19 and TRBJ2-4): DGGITQSPKYLFRKEGQNVTLSCEQNLNHDAMYWYRQDPGQGLRLIYYSQIVNDFQKGDIAEGYSVSREKKESFPLTVTSAQKNPTAFYLCASSRASGAKNIQYFGAGTRLSVL.

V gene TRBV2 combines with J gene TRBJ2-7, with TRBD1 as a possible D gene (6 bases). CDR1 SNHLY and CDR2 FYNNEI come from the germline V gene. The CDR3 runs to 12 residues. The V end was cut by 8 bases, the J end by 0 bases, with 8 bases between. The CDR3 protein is CASGGASYEQYF. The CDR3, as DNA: TGTGCCAGCGGGGGCGCCTCCTACGAGCAGTACTTC. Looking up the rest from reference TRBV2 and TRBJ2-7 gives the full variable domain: EPEVTQTPSHQVTQMGQEVILRCVPISNHLYFYWYRQILGQKVEFLVSFYNNEISEKSEIFDDQFSVERPDGSNFTLKIRSTKLEDSAMYFCASGGASYEQYFGPGTRLTVT.

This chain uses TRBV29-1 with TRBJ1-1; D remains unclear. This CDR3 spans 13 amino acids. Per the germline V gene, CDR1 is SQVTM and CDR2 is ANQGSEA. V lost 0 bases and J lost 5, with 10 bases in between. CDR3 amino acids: CSVEDRTRTEAFF. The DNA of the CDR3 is TGCAGCGTTGAAGATCGTACGCGTACTGAAGCTTTCTTT.

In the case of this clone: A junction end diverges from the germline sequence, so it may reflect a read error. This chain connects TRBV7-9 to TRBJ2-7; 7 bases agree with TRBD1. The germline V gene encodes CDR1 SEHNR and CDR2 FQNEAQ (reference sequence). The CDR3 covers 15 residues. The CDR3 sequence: CASSSPGQSSDEQYF. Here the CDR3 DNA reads TGTGCCAGCAGCTCGCCGGGACAGTCCTCCGACGAGCAGTACTTC.